This record covers a single TCR beta chain. The target of this receptor is not known. Per-nucleotide qualities are absent, and no much larger clonotype sits a single base away. V is pared back by 9 bases and J by 4 bases, with 19 bases lying between the germline termini. Based on the germline V gene, the CDR1 and CDR2 sequences are SNHLY and FYNNEI. Its CDR3 holds 15 amino acids, cysteine through phenylalanine. Only the CDR3 DNA is retained, 45 bases long and in frame from the first base. In the prospective study, participants were roughly 18 to 95 years old, resided in around 25 geographic areas of the United States, and were enrolled through a virtual design. In the prospective study, participants were assigned to cohorts based on the clinical history participants reported in a screening survey and a study questionnaire. A participant counted as exposed if, within 2 weeks of entering the study, that participant had been in contact with someone who had a PCR-confirmed or clinician-diagnosed COVID-19 case. In the prospective study, whole blood, serum and a nasopharyngeal or oropharyngeal swab were collected from each participant by mobile phlebotomists. Participants in the prospective study had the option to provide additional blood draws and questionnaires over an approximately 2-month period. Blood samples from the prospective study were shipped frozen or at room temperature prior to DNA extraction.

This record belongs to a study of blood T cell repertoires in COVID-19 (TCRdb year 2020). The study in broad terms: The collaborator samples originated in the United States, Italy and Spain and spanned the acute and convalescent phases of COVID-19. The material from the prospective study consisted of cDNA or gDNA derived from T cells, B-cell-depleted T cells, or PBMCs. Deeply sampled blood TCRbeta repertoires from subjects exposed to, actively infected with, or recovered from COVID-19 were included in the dataset. The repertoires were released in a freely available public database intended as a resource for research on the immune response to SARS-CoV-2. Samples were obtained from the ongoing ImmuneRACE study (first 160 participants) and from 1,200 or so subjects provided by 6 global collaborators. A de-identified subject ID, COVID-19 status, age in years and sex were almost always included in the sample metadata. Where available, HLA class I and class II types were taken from metadata supplied by the sample provider and were not determined by assay-based typing. Broad study findings and their caveats: Clinical and demographic metadata were provided uncurated, with the amount varying by source and participant.

TCRbeta CDR3 regions were amplified from genomic DNA by means of the immunoSEQ Assay, a bias-controlled multiplex PCR. The source study handled its data this way. The number of nucleated cells in each sample was estimated from the amplification of reference gene primers within the assay. To quantify the absolute abundance of each unique TCRbeta CDR3 rearrangement, sequence reads were collapsed and filtered. Productive Simpson clonality was computed per sample as the square root of Simpson's diversity index over productive rearrangements. Sourced from immuneACCESS, this table was stored by TCRdb with only in-frame sequences that have V and J called. A share of the clones is absent; for the studies checked, an unresolved V gene accounts for under half, and the remainder has no known explanation. V and J calls and clone size come straight from that table; D and trimming were deduced from the DNA. The sample contains some 240,000 clones, roughly 85% of them found a single time. About 7% of the sample comes from the top ten.

Sequences were obtained from PBMCs or T cells enriched from blood (not recorded which). Recombination linked TRBV2 to TRBJ2-1; a weak D assignment points to TRBD1 (5 bases agree). The source is a woman aged 50 to 65 who had been exposed to COVID-19. The CDR3 sequence is CASRLGALPYNEQFF. The DNA reads TGTGCCAGTCGGCTAGGGGCTTTACCATACAATGAGCAGTTCTTC. Beyond the CDR3, the reference TRBV2 and TRBJ2-1 genes provide the residues; the full variable domain reads: EPEVTQTPSHQVTQMGQEVILRCVPISNHLYFYWYRQILGQKVEFLVSFYNNEISEKSEIFDDQFSVERPDGSNFTLKIRSTKLEDSAMYFCASRLGALPYNEQFFGPGTRLTVL.